Sequencing of this T cell receptor beta chain was carried out in a study of T cell responses to AZD1222 COVID-19 vaccine. The method was immunoSEQ multiplex PCR; TCRdb's version includes in-frame clones alone and lacks a portion of them. The data contain roughly 140,000 clones, approximately 90% of them seen just once; the ten biggest clones take up 2.2%. Trimming took 5 bases from V and 8 from J; bases not matched to a gene: 8. Germline values: CDR1 SGHTA, CDR2 FQGTGA. The CDR3 consists of 14 residues. Specimen: peripheral blood, collected on day 0 of AZD1222 vaccination. The chain combines TRBV7-3 with TRBJ2-2, with TRBD2 identical over 7 bases. The origin of this receptor is an adult in good health. CDR3 in amino acids: CASSPGGNPGELFF. DNA for the CDR3: TGTGCCAGCAGCCCCGGGGGGAACCCGGGGGAGCTGTTTTTT.